This T cell receptor (beta chain) was recovered during a study of T cell repertoires in cytomegalovirus infection. As concerns this clonotype: Antigen unknown.

TCRdb fed the reads into MiXCR, producing one record per CDR3 protein. The data hold over 55,000 distinct CDR3 sequences, with just over 20% observed a single time. General study points: Cumulative public TCR beta family frequency identified carriers of CMV plus the relevant HLA. Ex vivo responses were dominated by HLA-C-restricted CMV-specific TCR beta clonotypes.

This specimen consisted of CD8+ T cells from cultured PBMCs, obtained from culture after CMV antigen stimulation. This TCR derives from a human donor in good health (CMV status not recorded). Some clones in this sample may be carry-over from other donors' samples.

The DNA of the CDR3 is TGTGCCAGCACTAGGGCGGGAACTAATGAAAAACTGTTTTTT. This sequence encodes CASTRAGTNEKLFF. V gene TRBV27 combines with J gene TRBJ1-4, with D unresolved. V lost 7 bases and J 1 base, leaving 10 bases between the germline ends. The length of the CDR3 is 14 residues. Per the germline V gene, CDR1 is MNHEY and CDR2 is SMNVEV (reference sequence).